Following are 2 T cell receptor beta chains from one sample sequenced in a study of control samples from healthy donors and cancer patients. Here immunoSEQ multiplex PCR was the method, and the copy in TCRdb shows in-frame clones only, minus some. The data hold under 150,000 clones, with approximately 89% observed a single time. Sequencing was done on a sample of blood. These receptors all come from a man aged 55 to 70 in good health.

This clone appeared a few times. The rearrangement joins TRBV12-3 or TRBV12-4 to TRBJ1-5; TRBD1 is a possible D gene (6 bases). The germline V and J ends were trimmed by 5 bases and 5 bases, with 10 bases remaining between them. This CDR3 has 13 amino acids. CDR3 amino acids: CASSKTGYQPQHF. In nucleotides, the CDR3 is TGTGCCAGCAGTAAGACAGGATATCAGCCCCAGCATTTT.

The chain combines TRBV7-9 with TRBJ2-7, with D unclear. The V end was cut by 5 bases, the J end by 3 bases, with 20 bases between. Germline CDR1 and CDR2: SEHNR and FQNEAQ (reference sequence). The CDR3 spans 16 residues. The CDR3 DNA is TGTGCCAGCAGCACAACCGGGTCCGGAAAGTACTACGAGCAGTACTTC. Its protein is CASSTTGSGKYYEQYF. The complete variable domain, with remaining parts taken from reference TRBV7-9 and TRBJ2-7, reads DTGVSQNPRHKITKRGQNVTFRCDPISEHNRLYWYRQTLGQGPEFLTYFQNEAQLEKSRLLSDRFSAERPKGSFSTLEIQRTEQGDSAMYLCASSTTGSGKYYEQYFGPGTRLTVT.